This is a list of T cell receptor beta chains from one sample in a study of tumor-infiltrating lymphocytes in primary liver carcinoma. TCRdb passed the multiplex PCR reads through MiXCR, listing each CDR3 protein once. This sample has approximately 92,000 distinct CDR3 sequences, with less than 75% found just once. Sequenced material: tumor-adjacent normal liver tissue. These receptors all stem from a man aged 40-50 years with primary liver carcinoma and hepatitis B virus infection. The CDR3 runs from the conserved cysteine through the conserved F or W. A D gene is named only where the DNA matches it firmly. The size field is filled for only some rows; it gives once, few, many or a size class.

clone_size: few; d_call: TRBD1; v_call: TRBV6-2/TRBV6-3; j_call: TRBJ1-5; cdr3_nt: TGTGCCAGCAGTTACCGCTCAGGGGGCAATCTGTCCCAGCATTTT; cdr3_aa: CASSYRSGGNLSQHF
clone_size: .; d_call: .; v_call: TRBV30; j_call: TRBJ1-1; cdr3_nt: TGTGCCTGGAGGCTCCGTCACTTGAACACTGAAGCTTTCTTT; cdr3_aa: CAWRLRHLNTEAFF
clone_size: .; d_call: .; v_call: TRBV11-2; j_call: TRBJ2-7; cdr3_nt: TGTGCCAACAGCTCAACTGACACTGCCTGCGAGCAGTACTTC; cdr3_aa: CANSSTDTACEQYF
clone_size: once; d_call: .; v_call: TRBV7-9; j_call: TRBJ2-7; cdr3_nt: TGTGCCAGCACCAACAGTAGGACACGAAGCTCCTACAAGCAGTACTTC; cdr3_aa: CASTNSRTRSSYKQYF
clone_size: .; d_call: .; v_call: TRBV4-2; j_call: TRBJ1-5; cdr3_nt: TGTGCCAGCAGCCAAGAAGGGCAGGGTGGGACTCAGTCCCAGCATTTT; cdr3_aa: CASSQEGQGGTQSQHF
clone_size: .; d_call: .; v_call: TRBV5-1; j_call: TRBJ2-2; cdr3_nt: TGCACCAGCAGCTTGGTCTCAGGAACCGGGGAGCTGTTTTTT; cdr3_aa: CTSSLVSGTGELFF
clone_size: .; d_call: .; v_call: TRBV14; j_call: TRBJ2-1; cdr3_nt: TGTGCCAGCAGCGTCATCCGGGACCCCAAATACAATGAGCACTTCTTC; cdr3_aa: CASSVIRDPKYNEHFF
clone_size: many; d_call: .; v_call: TRBV6-1; j_call: TRBJ2-1; cdr3_nt: TGTGCCAGCAGTGCCACAGGGGAGGGTGAGCAGTTCTTC; cdr3_aa: CASSATGEGEQFF
clone_size: .; d_call: .; v_call: TRBV11-3; j_call: TRBJ2-3; cdr3_nt: TGTGCCAGTAGCACGCGGGACGGTGATACGCAGTATTTT; cdr3_aa: CASSTRDGDTQYF
clone_size: few; d_call: .; v_call: TRBV28; j_call: TRBJ2-5; cdr3_nt: TGTGCCAGCAGTTTATCCGGACCCCTTGGGGAGACCCAGTACTTC; cdr3_aa: CASSLSGPLGETQYF
clone_size: many; d_call: .; v_call: TRBV6-6; j_call: TRBJ1-5; cdr3_nt: TGTGCCAGCAGTTACTCGATATACAGACGCAATCAGCCCCAGCATTTT; cdr3_aa: CASSYSIYRRNQPQHF
clone_size: many; d_call: .; v_call: TRBV5-6; j_call: TRBJ2-3; cdr3_nt: TGTGCCAGCAGCTTGGCCGGGTCCACAGATACGCAGTATTTT; cdr3_aa: CASSLAGSTDTQYF
clone_size: .; d_call: .; v_call: TRBV11-2; j_call: TRBJ2-3; cdr3_nt: TGTGTCAGCAGCTTAGCCCCGGCTAGCACTGATACGCAGTATTTT; cdr3_aa: CVSSLAPASTDTQYF
clone_size: .; d_call: .; v_call: TRBV28; j_call: TRBJ2-1; cdr3_nt: TGTGCCAGCCAGTCAGGGGGGGAAAATGAGCAGTTCTTC; cdr3_aa: CASQSGGENEQFF
clone_size: .; d_call: .; v_call: TRBV5-4; j_call: TRBJ1-1; cdr3_nt: TGTGCCAGCAGTTTCGACAGGAACACTGAAGCTTTCTTT; cdr3_aa: CASSFDRNTEAFF
clone_size: many; d_call: TRBD1; v_call: TRBV5-4; j_call: TRBJ2-7; cdr3_nt: TGTGCCAGCAGCGGCCGGACAGGGATCGAGCACGAGCAGTACTTC; cdr3_aa: CASSGRTGIEHEQYF
clone_size: many; d_call: .; v_call: TRBV6-6; j_call: TRBJ2-7; cdr3_nt: TGTGCCAGCAACCGCGCAGGGCTCTTCTACGAGCAGTACTTC; cdr3_aa: CASNRAGLFYEQYF
clone_size: .; d_call: .; v_call: TRBV20-1; j_call: TRBJ1-6; cdr3_nt: TGCAGTGCTAGAGCCGGGGACACTAATTCACCCCTCCACTTT; cdr3_aa: CSARAGDTNSPLHF